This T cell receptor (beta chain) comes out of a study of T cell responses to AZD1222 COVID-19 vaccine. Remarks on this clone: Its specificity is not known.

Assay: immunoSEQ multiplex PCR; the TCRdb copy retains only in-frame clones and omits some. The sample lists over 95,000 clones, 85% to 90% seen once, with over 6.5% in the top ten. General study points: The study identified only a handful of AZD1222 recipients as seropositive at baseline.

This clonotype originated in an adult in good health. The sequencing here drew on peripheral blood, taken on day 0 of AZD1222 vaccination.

The CDR3 nucleotides are TGTGCCAGCAGCCTCTATGGACTAGCCGGAGACACCGGGGAGCTGTTTTTT. Its protein product is CASSLYGLAGDTGELFF. The chain links TRBV14 to TRBJ2-2; TRBD2 matches 8 bases. The ends lost 4 bases at V and 3 bases at J; junction bases unmatched: 10. This CDR3 comprises 17 residues. The germline gives CDR1 SGHDN, CDR2 FVKESK.